This TCR beta chain was retrieved from a study of OX40 agonist ivuxolimab in advanced cancers. Concerning this clone itself: Antigen unknown.

Sequencing was performed with immunoSEQ multiplex PCR; in TCRdb, only in-frame clones are kept and a portion is missing. This sample carries about 35,000 clones, about four fifths of them seen once, and the ten largest clones take about a sixth. Blood was sampled at baseline, cycle 4 day 1, and cycle 7 day 1. Study outcomes and limitations: The study observed clonal expansion of CD4+ and CD8+ blood T cells by week 6 at 0.1 to 3.0 mg/kg.

The CDR3 is made up of 15 amino acids. Trimming removed 0 bases from V and 1 base from J, with 10 bases in between. Germline V CDR1 and CDR2: SGHNT, YYREEE (reference sequence). The TCR originated in an adult with an advanced solid tumor such as melanoma, head and neck, liver or kidney cancer. The chain links TRBV5-4 to TRBJ1-1; D unclear. The sample was CD4+ or CD8+ T cells sorted from blood, taken in a trial of the OX40 agonist ivuxolimab. The CDR3 DNA follows: TGTGCCAGCAGCTTGGGGGGAGAAGCGAACACTGAAGCTTTCTTT. Its protein is CASSLGGEANTEAFF.